Listed below are T cell receptor beta chains from one sample, sequenced in a study of radiation and T cells in renal cell carcinoma. The assay was immunoSEQ multiplex PCR, and TCRdb's table has in-frame clones only and misses some. The sample shows roughly 100,000 clones, about 86% of them seen only once. The sample consisted of blood, taken from a patient whose treatment included radiotherapy and nephrectomy. These TCRs come from a man between 45 and 60 years old with renal cell carcinoma. CDR3s include the opening cysteine and the closing phenylalanine or tryptophan. Fields, in order: clone size, J gene, V gene, D gene, CDR3 DNA, CDR3 protein. A D gene is named only where the DNA matches it firmly. The size entry is marked missing in some rows and otherwise reads once, few, many or a size class.

size: few; J: TRBJ1-1; V: TRBV5-1; D: .; DNA: TGCGCCAGCAGCCCCCTTCCAGGGGCGAACACTGAAGCTTTCTTT; CDR3: CASSPLPGANTEAFF
size: once; J: TRBJ1-2; V: TRBV6-5; D: TRBD1; DNA: TGTGCCAGCAGCTTGGACAGGGGGCGCAAAGGCTACACCTTC; CDR3: CASSLDRGRKGYTF
size: .; J: TRBJ2-3; V: TRBV5-4; D: .; DNA: TGTGCCAGCAGCTTGGCCGCTGTCGGCACAGATACGCAGTATTTT; CDR3: CASSLAAVGTDTQYF
size: .; J: TRBJ2-5; V: TRBV7-9; D: .; DNA: TGTGCCAGCAACCTTCTCGGGGGAATAGAGACCCAGTACTTC; CDR3: CASNLLGGIETQYF
size: .; J: TRBJ2-1; V: TRBV5-1; D: .; DNA: TGCGCCAGCAGCTTGGTGGCCGAAGCGGGCAATGAGCAGTTCTTC; CDR3: CASSLVAEAGNEQFF
size: .; J: TRBJ2-7; V: TRBV28; D: .; DNA: TGTGCCAGCAGTTCCTATAGCGGGACAGGGAACTACGAGCAGTACTTC; CDR3: CASSSYSGTGNYEQYF
size: .; J: TRBJ2-6; V: TRBV5-1; D: .; DNA: TGCGCCAGCAGCTTGGCCCCGGGCTCTGGGGCCAACGTCCTGACTTTC; CDR3: CASSLAPGSGANVLTF
size: .; J: TRBJ2-3; V: TRBV28; D: .; DNA: TGTGCCAGCAGTCCCGCGGGCAGCCCCTACACAGATACGCAGTATTTT; CDR3: CASSPAGSPYTDTQYF
size: few; J: TRBJ2-5; V: TRBV2; D: .; DNA: TGTGCCAGCAGCGCGAGCTTTCCGGGATCAAAAGAGACCCAGTACTTC; CDR3: CASSASFPGSKETQYF
size: .; J: TRBJ1-5; V: TRBV5-4; D: .; DNA: TGTGCCAGCAGGTACAAAGGGTTAGGTTCACAGCCCCAGCATTTT; CDR3: CASRYKGLGSQPQHF
size: .; J: TRBJ1-2; V: TRBV4-2; D: TRBD1; DNA: TGTGCCAGCAGTCATCCCACAGGGGGCTATGGCTACACCTTC; CDR3: CASSHPTGGYGYTF
size: .; J: TRBJ2-3; V: TRBV5-1; D: .; DNA: TGCGCCAGCAGCTTGCCGGAAAGCACAGATACGCAGTATTTT; CDR3: CASSLPESTDTQYF
size: once; J: TRBJ1-2; V: TRBV6-5; D: .; DNA: TGTGCCAGCAGACTCCAGGGGCTGCATGGCTACACCTTC; CDR3: CASRLQGLHGYTF
size: .; J: TRBJ2-7; V: TRBV21-1; D: .; DNA: TGTGCCAGCAGCCGGGACATCCCCTACGAGCAGTACTTC; CDR3: CASSRDIPYEQYF
size: .; J: TRBJ1-1; V: TRBV2; D: .; DNA: TGTGCCAGCAGTGAATTGGGTTCCCTGAACACTGAAGCTTTCTTT; CDR3: CASSELGSLNTEAFF
size: .; J: TRBJ2-1; V: TRBV14; D: TRBD1; DNA: TGTGCCAGCAGCCAAGATCTGGACAGGCAGCAGTTCTTC; CDR3: CASSQDLDRQQFF
size: .; J: TRBJ2-5; V: TRBV29-1; D: TRBD2; DNA: TGCAGCGGGGAGGGTCAAGAGACCCAGTACTTC; CDR3: CSGEGQETQYF
size: .; J: TRBJ2-2; V: TRBV20-1; D: .; DNA: TGCAGTGCTAGTTCCGGCGGGGAGCTGTTTTTT; CDR3: CSASSGGELFF
size: .; J: TRBJ2-7; V: TRBV2; D: .; DNA: TGTGCCAGCAGTTCGGACAGGGAGGGTCGGCAGTACTTC; CDR3: CASSSDREGRQYF
size: .; J: TRBJ2-3; V: TRBV10-3; D: .; DNA: TGTGCCATCACTCGGGCGGGGACAGATACGCAGTATTTT; CDR3: CAITRAGTDTQYF
size: few; J: TRBJ1-1; V: TRBV10-3; D: .; DNA: TGTGCCATCGCGGCAAGGAACACTGAAGCTTTCTTT; CDR3: CAIAARNTEAFF
size: .; J: TRBJ2-5; V: TRBV4-2; D: .; DNA: TGTGCCAGCAGCCCGGACGACACCCTACGAGAGCAGTACTTC; CDR3: CASSPDDTLREQYF
size: .; J: TRBJ2-1; V: TRBV5-1; D: TRBD2; DNA: TGCGCCAGCAGCTTGGCCCCCGCTAGCGGGAGCTACAATGAGCAGTTCTTC; CDR3: CASSLAPASGSYNEQFF
size: .; J: TRBJ2-7; V: TRBV28; D: TRBD2; DNA: TGTGCCAGCACCCGGACCGCCGGACTAGCTCTCAACTACGAGCAGTACTTC; CDR3: CASTRTAGLALNYEQYF
size: once; J: TRBJ2-1; V: TRBV11-1; D: TRBD2; DNA: TGTGCCAGCTCCGATAGCGGGGGCTACAATGAGCAGTTCTTC; CDR3: CASSDSGGYNEQFF
size: .; J: TRBJ1-6; V: TRBV2; D: .; DNA: TGTGCCAGCAGTCCCAGGGAGGGTTCAAGTTCACCCCTCCACTTT; CDR3: CASSPREGSSSPLHF
size: once; J: TRBJ1-5; V: TRBV10-2; D: .; DNA: TGCGCCAGCAGTGAGAGGGGGAGTCGGCCCCAGCATTTT; CDR3: CASSERGSRPQHF
size: few; J: TRBJ1-6; V: TRBV5-1; D: .; DNA: TGCGCCAGCAGCTTGGAGGGTGTTAATTCACCCCTCCACTTT; CDR3: CASSLEGVNSPLHF
size: .; J: TRBJ1-3; V: TRBV6-5; D: .; DNA: TGTGCCAGCAGTCCGGGATTCTCTGGAAACACCATATATTTT; CDR3: CASSPGFSGNTIYF
size: .; J: TRBJ1-2; V: TRBV11-2; D: TRBD1; DNA: TGTGCCAGCAGCTTAGGGGGTGGGACAGCCTATGGCTACACCTTC; CDR3: CASSLGGGTAYGYTF
size: .; J: TRBJ1-1; V: TRBV6-6; D: .; DNA: TGTGCCAGCAGTTACAACAGTCAGAACACTGAAGCTTTCTTT; CDR3: CASSYNSQNTEAFF
size: .; J: TRBJ1-2; V: TRBV2; D: .; DNA: TGTGCCAGCAGATTTAGCCCTCCCTACACCTTC; CDR3: CASRFSPPYTF
size: .; J: TRBJ1-2; V: TRBV4-2; D: .; DNA: TGTGCCAGCAGCGCGTCGGGGGGTGGAGGCTACACCTTC; CDR3: CASSASGGGGYTF
size: .; J: TRBJ2-7; V: TRBV30; D: .; DNA: TGTGCCTGGAGCCGGGGGCGGGAGCAGTACTTC; CDR3: CAWSRGREQYF
size: .; J: TRBJ2-5; V: TRBV11-2; D: .; DNA: TGTGCCAGCAGTGGGAACCTACGAGAGACCCAGTACTTC; CDR3: CASSGNLRETQYF
size: .; J: TRBJ2-5; V: TRBV29-1; D: TRBD1; DNA: TGCAGCGCCGGACAGGAGATAGAGACCCAGTACTTC; CDR3: CSAGQEIETQYF
size: few; J: TRBJ1-4; V: TRBV11-2; D: .; DNA: TGTGCCAGCAGCTTAGCTCTTTATGAAAAACTGTTTTTT; CDR3: CASSLALYEKLFF
size: .; J: TRBJ2-5; V: TRBV18; D: TRBD1; DNA: TGTGCCAGCTCACCCCGGGACAGGGGGCTGCAGACCCAGTACTTC; CDR3: CASSPRDRGLQTQYF
size: .; J: TRBJ1-5; V: TRBV2; D: .; DNA: TGTGCCGCCCAAATAACAGGCCTTGGGAGCAATCAGCCCCAGCATTTT; CDR3: CAAQITGLGSNQPQHF
size: medium-sized; J: TRBJ1-2; V: TRBV15; D: .; DNA: TGTGCCACCAGCAGAGATCTGGAGCGGAGTCACTATGGCTACACCTTC; CDR3: CATSRDLERSHYGYTF
size: .; J: TRBJ1-4; V: TRBV7-2; D: .; DNA: TGTGCCAGCAGCTCCCCGGGGGGGGGCGGGGAAAAACTGTTTTTT; CDR3: CASSSPGGGGEKLFF
size: .; J: TRBJ2-7; V: TRBV7-2; D: .; DNA: TGTGCCAGCAGCTTAGAGGCAGCTACCTACGAGCAGTACTTC; CDR3: CASSLEAATYEQYF
size: .; J: TRBJ2-7; V: TRBV4-1; D: TRBD1; DNA: TGCGCCAGCAGCCGCCCGACAGGGTTGAACGAGCAGTACTTC; CDR3: CASSRPTGLNEQYF
size: .; J: TRBJ1-1; V: TRBV7-9; D: TRBD1; DNA: TGTGCCAGCAGCTTTACAGGGGGCACTGAAGCTTTCTTT; CDR3: CASSFTGGTEAFF
size: .; J: TRBJ1-1; V: TRBV25-1; D: TRBD1; DNA: TGTGCCAGCAGCGGGACAGGGAAATACAACACTGAAGCTTTCTTT; CDR3: CASSGTGKYNTEAFF
size: .; J: TRBJ2-7; V: TRBV29-1; D: .; DNA: TGCAGCGTTGGCTCTACCTACGAGCAGTACTTC; CDR3: CSVGSTYEQYF
size: .; J: TRBJ2-7; V: TRBV6-5; D: TRBD2; DNA: TGTGCCAGCAGTTACGGACTAGCGGGAGGATCCTACGAGCAGTACTTC; CDR3: CASSYGLAGGSYEQYF
size: .; J: TRBJ1-3; V: TRBV27; D: TRBD1; DNA: TGTGCCAGCAGTTCGGTCGGACAGGGGACTGGAAACACCATATATTTT; CDR3: CASSSVGQGTGNTIYF
size: .; J: TRBJ1-2; V: TRBV19; D: .; DNA: TGTGCCAGTAGTATATCGGGCGGGCCTAATGGCTACACCTTC; CDR3: CASSISGGPNGYTF
size: .; J: TRBJ1-2; V: TRBV6-5; D: TRBD1; DNA: TGTGCCAGCAGTTACGGACAGGGGGGTGGCTACACCTTC; CDR3: CASSYGQGGGYTF
size: .; J: TRBJ2-2; V: TRBV30; D: TRBD2; DNA: TGTGCCTACCAACTGAGCGGGAGGCTTGGGGAGCTGTTTTTT; CDR3: CAYQLSGRLGELFF
size: .; J: TRBJ1-1; V: TRBV5-1; D: .; DNA: TGCGCCAGCAGCTTGGCATCTTCCGGGCAGGGGATCACTGAAGCTTTCTTT; CDR3: CASSLASSGQGITEAFF
size: .; J: TRBJ1-3; V: TRBV2; D: .; DNA: TGTGCCAGCAGTGGGAGCGTGGGCCGTGACTCTGGAAACACCATATATTTT; CDR3: CASSGSVGRDSGNTIYF
size: .; J: TRBJ2-1; V: TRBV7-9; D: TRBD1; DNA: TGTGCCAGCAGCTTAGCTATAACCGGGACAGGGGCCAATGAGCAGTTCTTC; CDR3: CASSLAITGTGANEQFF
size: once; J: TRBJ2-7; V: TRBV19; D: .; DNA: TGTGCCAGTAGTATGTCGGGACTGAGCTCCTACGAGCAGTACTTC; CDR3: CASSMSGLSSYEQYF
size: once; J: TRBJ2-1; V: TRBV7-9; D: .; DNA: TGTGCCAGCAGCTTAGATAGCTCCTACAATGAGCAGTTCTTC; CDR3: CASSLDSSYNEQFF
size: .; J: TRBJ2-6; V: TRBV7-8; D: .; DNA: TGTGCCAGCAGCGCAAGGGGTCCAAGGCCTTCTGGGGCCAACGTCCTGACTTTC; CDR3: CASSARGPRPSGANVLTF
size: .; J: TRBJ1-2; V: TRBV11-2; D: .; DNA: TGTGCCAGCAGCTCCGGCGAGGGTGGCTACACCTTC; CDR3: CASSSGEGGYTF